This TCR beta chain is from a study of blood T cell repertoires in COVID-19. About the research overall: Collection of acute and convalescent COVID-19 samples took place in the United States, Italy and Spain.

Per the original methods: Amplification from reference gene primers served as the basis for estimated nucleated cell counts. This table comes from immunoSEQ multiplex PCR, and its TCRdb copy is limited to in-frame clones, with some not included. That table furnishes V, J and clone size, whereas the DNA furnished D and trimming. Of a few hundred thousand clones detected, around 83% appear once; the ten largest clones hold 6.6%. Only a few counts were recorded for this clone. It was within 2 weeks before study entry that exposed participants met a COVID-19 case. In germline, CDR1 is SGHVS, CDR2 FNYEAQ. This CDR3 has 17 residues. The ends lost 5 bases at V and 6 bases at J; junction bases unmatched: 15.

Source material: PBMCs or T cells enriched from blood (not recorded which). The chain recombines TRBV7-6 with TRBJ2-3; 9 bases are shared with TRBD2. The sequence was obtained from a woman between 50 and 59 years old who had been exposed to COVID-19. The CDR3 sequence: CASSDRTSVGAPDTQYF. CDR3 coding DNA: TGTGCCAGCAGCGACCGGACTAGCGTGGGTGCCCCTGATACGCAGTATTTT.